This T cell receptor beta chain was documented in a study of vaccination and CD4 T cells after COVID-19. Across the study: Comprising six males and four females, the convalescent participants counted two Hispanic individuals among them. Convalescent patients gave post-COVID blood a median approximately 100 days post-diagnosis, range 35 to 161.

Study-wide results and limits: Median about 90% of reactive clones detected in convalescent patients emerged only post-vaccination.

Comment on this clonotype: Its specificity is unknown.

The CDR3 loop spans 12 amino acids. The ends were cut back, 1 base at V and 12 bases at J, with 10 bases in the middle. TCRdb redid the calling of the PCR reads with MiXCR, one entry per CDR3 protein. The table includes approximately 17,000 distinct CDR3 sequences, 55% to 80% detected once. This clonotype was sampled from a human donor who had recovered from COVID-19. V usage is TRBV12-3 or TRBV12-4 and J usage is TRBJ2-1, with no clear D. The material was CD4+ T cells from blood, obtained after SARS-CoV-2 vaccination. The DNA of the CDR3 is TGTGCCAGCAGTTTAGGTAGCTACGGGCAGTTCTTC. Its translation is CASSLGSYGQFF.